This record looks at one TCR beta chain sequence and its context. Generated by immunoSEQ multiplex PCR, the TCRdb table keeps only in-frame clones and is missing some. The sample shows some 160,000 clones, about four fifths of them seen only once. This CDR3 is 11 amino acids long. V lost 5 bases to trimming and J lost 7 bases; unmatched junction nucleotides: 1. Germline V CDR1 and CDR2: LNHNV, YYDKDF (reference sequence). The sample comes from a study of blood T cell repertoires in COVID-19. This receptor was taken from a woman aged 55 to 70 who had recovered from COVID-19. Input material: PBMCs or T cells enriched from blood (not recorded which). V is TRBV15 and J is TRBJ1-1, with TRBD1 matching 7 bases. This CDR3 reads CATSGDSEAFF. The CDR3 DNA sequence: TGTGCCACCAGCGGGGACAGTGAAGCTTTCTTT. Full variable domain (outside the CDR3, taken from reference TRBV15 and TRBJ1-1): DAMVIQNPRYQVTQFGKPVTLSCSQTLNHNVMYWYQQKSSQAPKLLFHYYDKDFNNEADTPDNFQSRRPNTSFCFLDIRSPGLGDTAMYLCATSGDSEAFFGQGTRLTVV.